This passage covers 24 T cell receptor beta chains from one sample sequenced in a study of a mutant IDH1 vaccine in newly diagnosed glioma. Antigen specificity for these receptors is unknown. Time point described: week 47, end of study. Each dose delivered 300 ug of mutant IDH1 20-mer peptide subcutaneously with imiquimod. The data were produced by immunoSEQ multiplex PCR, yet TCRdb's version contains in-frame clones alone and is incomplete. The table records 50,000 to 65,000 clones, under 85% of them present only once. The sequences come from PBMCs, collected from a glioma patient whose treatment included an IDH1 peptide vaccine. These receptors came from a woman between 50 and 59 years old with glioma.

The chain is built from TRBV5-4 and TRBJ2-2; 8 positions agree with TRBD2. The CDR3 contains 17 residues. The V and J ends lost 4 bases and 0 bases, in that order; junction bases with no gene match: 8. Per the germline V gene, CDR1 is SGHNT and CDR2 is YYREEE (reference sequence). Written as DNA, the CDR3 is TGTGCCAGCAGCCGCGGGGGGCCACGCGCGAACACCGGGGAGCTGTTTTTT. Residues: CASSRGGPRANTGELFF.

The chain links TRBV18 to TRBJ1-1; 8 positions agree with TRBD1. Germline lookup yields CDR1 KGHSH and CDR2 LQKENI. The ends lost 2 bases at V and 3 bases at J; junction bases unmatched: 2. The CDR3 is 14 amino acids. The CDR3: CASSPVTGDTEAFF. The CDR3 bases are TGTGCCAGCTCACCAGTGACAGGGGACACTGAAGCTTTCTTT. The full variable domain, its missing parts supplied by reference TRBV18 and TRBJ1-1, is NAGVMQNPRHLVRRRGQEARLRCSPMKGHSHVYWYRQLPEEGLKFMVYLQKENIIDESGMPKERFSAEFPKEGPSILRIQQVVRGDSAAYFCASSPVTGDTEAFFGQGTRLTVV.

The chain employs TRBV7-8 and TRBJ2-3; D is unclear. The germline V and J ends were trimmed by 1 base and 3 bases, with 8 bases remaining between them. The CDR3 sequence is 14 residues long. CDR1 is SGHVS and CDR2 is FQNEAQ in the germline V gene. The chain's CDR3 is CASSLGSGTDTQYF. CDR3 sequence (DNA): TGTGCCAGCAGCTTAGGGTCCGGGACAGATACGCAGTATTTT.

The chain uses TRBV19 and TRBJ1-5; 11 bases are shared with TRBD1. The CDR3 contains 16 residues. The trim removed 4 bases at V and 2 bases at J, leaving 4 bases unmatched. Per the germline V gene, CDR1 is LNHDA and CDR2 is SQIVND (reference sequence). Written as DNA, the CDR3 is TGTGCCAGTAGTAAGGACAGGGGGCTCGGCAATCAGCCCCAGCATTTT. It is translated as CASSKDRGLGNQPQHF. The complete variable domain, with remaining parts taken from reference TRBV19 and TRBJ1-5, reads DGGITQSPKYLFRKEGQNVTLSCEQNLNHDAMYWYRQDPGQGLRLIYYSQIVNDFQKGDIAEGYSVSREKKESFPLTVTSAQKNPTAFYLCASSKDRGLGNQPQHFGDGTRLSIL.

The chain has TRBV5-6 and TRBJ2-2; TRBD1 matches at 8 bases. The V segment lost 5 bases and the J segment 2 bases; nucleotides outside the gene matches: 11. CDR1 is SGHDT, CDR2 YYEEEE, per germline. CDR3 length equals 17 residues. As DNA, the CDR3 is TGTGCCAGCAGACTGACAGGGGCTAGTATCAACACCGGGGAGCTGTTTTTT. Translation gives CASRLTGASINTGELFF. Variable domain in full (rest from reference TRBV5-6 and TRBJ2-2): DAGVTQSPTHLIKTRGQQVTLRCSPKSGHDTVSWYQQALGQGPQFIFQYYEEEERQRGNFPDRFSGHQFPNYSSELNVNALLLGDSALYLCASRLTGASINTGELFFGEGSRLTVL.

This chain connects TRBV5-1 to TRBJ1-1; 11 bases match TRBD1. V lost 0 bases, J lost 4 bases, and 11 bases stayed unmatched. There are 18 residues in the CDR3. CDR1 and CDR2 from the germline V gene are SGHRS and YFSETQ. CDR3 sequence reads: CASSLAGGQGVSVTEAFF. The DNA for the CDR3 is TGCGCCAGCAGCTTGGCCGGGGGACAGGGGGTTTCAGTCACTGAAGCTTTCTTT.

The genes are TRBV7-8 and TRBJ2-7; D is undetermined. Trimming removed 3 bases from V and 1 base from J, with 1 base in between. Germline assignment: CDR1 SGHVS and CDR2 FQNEAQ. The CDR3 totals 11 residues. Here the CDR3 reads CASSLSYEQYF. The DNA for the CDR3 is TGTGCCAGCAGCTTGTCCTACGAGCAGTACTTC.

The chain employs TRBV19 and TRBJ2-5, with D perhaps TRBD2 (7 bases). The germline V gene encodes CDR1 LNHDA and CDR2 SQIVND (reference sequence). This CDR3 region has 16 residues. Trimming stripped 5 bases from V and 5 bases from J, with 21 bases between. The CDR3 reads CASSYREGEQVETQYF. The DNA of the CDR3 is TGTGCCAGTAGTTACAGGGAGGGCGAACAGGTTGAGACCCAGTACTTC.

This rearrangement joins TRBV30 to TRBJ2-5, with no clear D. The DNA end favors TRBJ2-7, so the J call may be wrong. Germline V gene data show CDR1 as GTSNPN and CDR2 as SVGIG (reference sequence). This CDR3 spans 12 amino acids. The chain's CDR3 is CACGRISDEQYF. CDR3 DNA: TGTGCCTGCGGCCGGATCTCTGACGAGCAGTACTTC.

This chain joins TRBV29-1 and TRBJ1-1; 12 nucleotides match TRBD1. Losses at the gene ends were 7 bases for V and 1 base for J; bases not matched to a gene: 4. Per germline, CDR1 SQVTM and CDR2 ANQGSEA. The CDR3 is 14 amino acids. The CDR3 DNA reads TGCAGCGCGGGACAGGGGGCGTCGAACACTGAAGCTTTCTTT. Translated, it gives CSAGQGASNTEAFF.

This clone was seen a few times. J is TRBJ1-6 and V is TRBV19; 7 positions agree with TRBD1. This CDR3 contains 15 residues. V lost 3 bases, J lost 7 bases, and 6 bases stayed unmatched. The V gene's germline CDR1 is LNHDA and CDR2 SQIVND (reference sequence). Here the CDR3 DNA reads TGTGCCAGTAGTATCGCAGGGGACAGAAATTCACCCCTCCACTTT. This codes for CASSIAGDRNSPLHF.

The chain carries TRBV6-5 and TRBJ2-5; D not certain. The germline V gene encodes CDR1 MNHEY and CDR2 SVGAGI. Deletions cut 5 bases from V and 4 bases from J, with 8 bases between. The CDR3 consists of 12 residues. The CDR3 is CASSRFGETQYF. CDR3 nucleotide sequence: TGTGCCAGCAGTAGGTTTGGAGAGACCCAGTACTTC.

The V gene is TRBV2, the J gene TRBJ1-6, with TRBD1 matching over 8 bases. The CDR3 runs 14 residues. J was trimmed by 10 bases and V by 6 bases; bases with no gene match: 8. Germline-derived CDR1 and CDR2 are SNHLY and FYNNEI. This CDR3 reads CASSVGQGASPLHF. The CDR3 nucleotides read TGTGCCAGCAGCGTAGGGCAGGGGGCCTCACCCCTCCACTTT.

The CDR3 DNA reads as TGTGCCAGCAGGGGGGCTAGGAACACTGAAGCTTTCTTT. Translated, it gives CASRGARNTEAFF. The chain couples TRBV27 to TRBJ1-1; a possible D gene is TRBD1 (6 bases). The V gene lost 6 bases and the J gene lost 1 base, with 9 bases spanning the gap. Germline CDR1 reads MNHEY; CDR2 reads SMNVEV (reference sequence). The CDR3 has 13 residues.

With respect to this clone: The same CDR3 can be traced to other DNA sequences in this sample. J is TRBJ2-7 and V is TRBV6-9; a weak D match, TRBD1 (7 bases). The length of the CDR3 is 13 residues. Trimming removed 4 bases at V and 9 bases at J, with 16 bases between. The germline CDR1 and CDR2 sequences are MNHGY and SVAAGI. This chain's CDR3 is CASSSFQGGGQYF. Written as DNA, the CDR3 is TGTGCCAGCAGTTCTTTTCAGGGGGGCGGGCAGTACTTC.

The chain has TRBV27 and TRBJ1-6; D is unresolved. V lost 5 bases and J lost 0, with 8 bases in between. The CDR3 is 15 residues long. Germline V gene lookup returns CDR1 MNHEY and CDR2 SMNVEV (reference sequence). The CDR3 DNA is TGTGCCAGCAGTCCGATGAGCTCCTATAATTCACCCCTCCACTTT. Protein product: CASSPMSSYNSPLHF.

This chain uses TRBV5-1 with TRBJ1-2, with no clear D. The CDR3 runs to 16 residues. V dropped 0 bases and J dropped 5 bases, with 17 bases sitting between them. Germline CDR1 reads SGHRS; CDR2 reads YFSETQ. For the CDR3, the DNA is TGCGCCAGCAGCTTGGAGGCAGGCGCTCTTGGATATGGCTACACCTTC. Translating gives CASSLEAGALGYGYTF. Full variable domain (outside the CDR3, taken from reference TRBV5-1 and TRBJ1-2): KAGVTQTPRYLIKTRGQQVTLSCSPISGHRSVSWYQQTPGQGLQFLFEYFSETQRNKGNFPGRFSGRQFSNSRSEMNVSTLELGDSALYLCASSLEAGALGYGYTFGSGTRLTVV.

The chain joins TRBV7-9 to TRBJ1-1; D is possibly TRBD1 (5 bases). Per the germline V gene, CDR1 is SEHNR and CDR2 is FQNEAQ (reference sequence). The CDR3 covers 14 residues. V was shortened by 1 base and J by 1 base, with 7 bases between the two germline ends. CDR3: CASSLGGENTEAFF. CDR3 in DNA: TGTGCCAGCAGCTTAGGGGGCGAGAACACTGAAGCTTTCTTT.

The chain recombines TRBV9 with TRBJ2-6; no definite D call. The CDR3 extends over 16 amino acids. Trimming took 4 bases from V and 0 from J, leaving 11 bases between them. Germline CDR1 and CDR2: SGDLS and YYNGEE. The CDR3 coding sequence is TGTGCCAGCAGCCCCGACCTTATCTCTGGGGCCAACGTCCTGACTTTC. Its translation: CASSPDLISGANVLTF. The whole variable domain, remainder taken from reference TRBV9 and TRBJ2-6, is DSGVTQTPKHLITATGQRVTLRCSPRSGDLSVYWYQQSLDQGLQFLIQYYNGEERAKGNILERFSAQQFPDLHSELNLSSLELGDSALYFCASSPDLISGANVLTFGAGSRLTVL.

The table lists this clone with a few counts. This chain links TRBV19 with TRBJ2-5; D may be TRBD1 or TRBD2 (6 bases each). The ends were cut back, 5 bases at V and 4 bases at J, with 11 bases in the middle. The length of the CDR3 is 13 residues. Per germline, CDR1 LNHDA and CDR2 SQIVND (reference sequence). This CDR3 reads CASSPRGAETQYF. The CDR3 DNA follows: TGTGCCAGTAGTCCGAGGGGGGCAGAGACCCAGTACTTC.

This clone was detected only a few times. V gene TRBV7-9 combines with J gene TRBJ2-7; the D is unclear. V lost 2 bases and J 3 bases, leaving 11 bases between the germline ends. This CDR3 is 14 amino acids long. Germline V lookup: CDR1 SEHNR, CDR2 FQNEAQ (reference sequence). The CDR3 DNA sequence: TGTGCCAGCAGCTTAAGTTTGAATGACTACGAGCAGTACTTC. It encodes CASSLSLNDYEQYF.

The CDR3 region is CASSQDYMRGRFDEQYF. The CDR3 coding sequence is TGTGCCAGCAGCCAAGATTATATGCGGGGCAGGTTCGACGAGCAGTACTTC. The V and J genes are TRBV14 and TRBJ2-7, with TRBD2 as a possible D gene (6 bases). Trimming left V 0 bases short and J 5 bases short, with 20 bases between. The germline gives CDR1 SGHDN, CDR2 FVKESK. CDR3 length: 17 amino acids.

The sample holds a few counts of this clone. This chain uses TRBV15 with TRBJ2-3; 9 bases fit TRBD2. Germline CDR1 reads LNHNV; CDR2 reads YYDKDF (reference sequence). This CDR3 spans 14 amino acids. With 4 bases clipped from V and 6 bases from J, the junction kept 5 bases outside the gene matches. The CDR3 DNA is TGTGCCACCAGCAAAGCGGGGGGAAGTGATACGCAGTATTTT. Its protein is CATSKAGGSDTQYF. The complete variable domain, with remaining parts taken from reference TRBV15 and TRBJ2-3, reads DAMVIQNPRYQVTQFGKPVTLSCSQTLNHNVMYWYQQKSSQAPKLLFHYYDKDFNNEADTPDNFQSRRPNTSFCFLDIRSPGLGDTAMYLCATSKAGGSDTQYFGPGTRLTVL.

The gene calls are TRBV10-1 and TRBJ2-7; D is unclear. V was pared by 10 bases and J by 6 bases, with 10 bases between. CDR3 length: 10 amino acids. Germline CDR1 and CDR2: WNHNN and SYGVQD (reference sequence). The DNA of the CDR3 is TGCGCCAACATCCTAGGCGAGCAGTACTTC. Its protein product is CANILGEQYF.